These 22 T cell receptor beta chains were all obtained from the same sample, sequenced in a study of cytomegalovirus exposure and HLA in healthy donors (dated by TCRdb to 2016 to 2017). Preparation of the library involved the immunoSEQ multiplex PCR assay. For the multiplex PCR, a mixture combining 60 forward primers for TCR Vbeta segments and 13 reverse primers for TCR Jbeta segments was used. The source is immuneACCESS, and TCRdb retained only in-frame sequences with V and J called. Part of the clones is not carried over; for the studies checked, unresolved V genes explain less than half of this, and the remainder is unexplained. The sample table records fewer than 120,000 clones; about 90% of these occur just once. Around 2% of the sample goes to the ten largest clones. Sequencing was done on a sample of PBMCs. The receptor source for this set is a man aged 40-55 years in good health and CMV-seronegative.

This chain connects TRBV4-2 to TRBJ2-2, with 9 bases fitting TRBD1. The CDR3 sequence is 16 residues long. V dropped 1 base and J dropped 7; count of bases not matched to a gene: 7. Germline V gives CDR1 LGHNA, CDR2 YNFKEQ. CDR3 nucleotides: TGTGCCAGCAGCCAAGGGACAGGGGAACTGGGCGGGGAGCTGTTTTTT. Amino acid sequence: CASSQGTGELGGELFF.

The V gene is TRBV5-1, the J gene TRBJ2-7, with 7 bases fitting TRBD2. The CDR3 has 16 residues. Per the germline V gene, CDR1 is SGHRS and CDR2 is YFSETQ. J gave up 0 bases and V 2 bases, and 8 bases lay outside the gene matches. Written as DNA, the CDR3 is TGCGCCAGCAGCTTAGGGGTGGGGGGGAGCTCCTACGAGCAGTACTTC. Protein product: CASSLGVGGSSYEQYF.

V is TRBV5-1 and J is TRBJ2-3, with TRBD1 matching 11 bases. Germline CDR1 and CDR2: SGHRS and YFSETQ. This CDR3 spans 15 amino acids. V lost 4 bases, J lost 4 bases, and 5 bases stayed unmatched. CDR3 nucleotides: TGCGCCAGCAGCACGCGGACAGGGGGCTCAGATACGCAGTATTTT. This translates into CASSTRTGGSDTQYF.

The V call is TRBV7-9, the J call TRBJ1-3; the match to TRBD1 covers 7 bases. V lost 4 bases, J lost 4 bases, and 4 bases stayed unmatched. Germline V gene lookup returns CDR1 SEHNR and CDR2 FQNEAQ (reference sequence). There are 14 residues in the CDR3. The CDR3 bases are TGTGCCAGCAGCTCGGGGACAGCGGGAAACACCATATATTTT. It codes for CASSSGTAGNTIYF.

The genes are TRBV6-1 and TRBJ1-1; D ambiguous. Germline assignment: CDR1 MNHNS and CDR2 SASEGT. The CDR3 covers 13 residues. The germline V and J ends were trimmed by 7 bases and 0 bases, with 9 bases remaining between them. CDR3 loop: CASTLGVNTEAFF. The DNA for the CDR3 is TGTGCCAGCACCCTTGGAGTGAACACTGAAGCTTTCTTT.

The rearrangement uses TRBV7-2 and TRBJ1-2, with 7 bases that match TRBD1. The length of the CDR3 is 15 residues. Germline CDR1 and CDR2: SGHTA and FQGNSA. Unmatched junction bases numbered 7, after V lost 5 bases and J lost 1 base. The CDR3 loop is CASSPRSGGNYGYTF. The CDR3 nucleotides read TGTGCCAGCAGCCCGCGTTCAGGGGGTAACTATGGCTACACCTTC.

This sequence joins TRBV6-5 and TRBJ2-1; 10 bases fit TRBD2. Germline V CDR1 and CDR2: MNHEY, SVGAGI. The junction had 9 bases not matched to a gene; V was cut back by 6 bases and J by 7 bases. CDR3 length: 15 amino acids. CDR3 in DNA: TGTGCCAGCAGGCGCTCTAGCGGGGGTTCGAATGAGCAGTTCTTC. Protein sequence: CASRRSSGGSNEQFF.

This chain uses TRBV5-1 with TRBJ1-6, with TRBD1 matching over 7 bases. Germline V gene sequence: CDR1 SGHRS, CDR2 YFSETQ. V was clipped by 3 bases and J by 7 bases; unmatched bases: 4. This CDR3 contains 14 residues. The CDR3: CASSSGQTNSPLHF. In DNA, the CDR3 is TGCGCCAGCAGCTCGGGACAGACAAATTCACCCCTCCACTTT.

V is TRBV15 and J is TRBJ2-7; D is uncertain. Per germline, CDR1 LNHNV and CDR2 YYDKDF (reference sequence). The CDR3 is made up of 15 amino acids. The germline V and J ends were trimmed by 3 bases and 0 bases, with 12 bases remaining between them. The chain's CDR3 is CATSSPLQSSYEQYF. Written as DNA, the CDR3 is TGTGCCACCAGCAGTCCTTTACAGAGCTCCTACGAGCAGTACTTC. Full variable domain (outside the CDR3, taken from reference TRBV15 and TRBJ2-7): DAMVIQNPRYQVTQFGKPVTLSCSQTLNHNVMYWYQQKSSQAPKLLFHYYDKDFNNEADTPDNFQSRRPNTSFCFLDIRSPGLGDTAMYLCATSSPLQSSYEQYFGPGTRLTVT.

For this clone: At the DNA level, this CDR3 is encoded by other sequences in the same sample as well. This chain uses TRBV28 with TRBJ1-2, with D uncertain. Trimming took 5 bases from V and 8 from J, leaving 6 bases between them. This CDR3 has 10 amino acids. Germline V gene data show CDR1 as MDHEN and CDR2 as SYDVKM. The CDR3 loop reads CASSGGGYTF. As DNA, the CDR3 is TGTGCCAGCAGTGGCGGGGGCTACACCTTC.

This clone was seen just once. The chain combines TRBV7-7 with TRBJ1-1; a weak D match, TRBD1 (5 bases). Germline V gene data show CDR1 as SSHAT and CDR2 as FNYEAQ (reference sequence). V lost 4 bases and J lost 4, with 10 bases in between. The CDR3 consists of 13 residues. DNA for the CDR3: TGTGCCAGCAGCTCCAGGGTGGGCACTGAAGCTTTCTTT. Translating it yields CASSSRVGTEAFF. Variable domain in full (rest from reference TRBV7-7 and TRBJ1-1): GAGVSQSPRYKVTKRGQDVTLRCDPISSHATLYWYQQALGQGPEFLTYFNYEAQPDKSGLPSDRFSAERPEGSISTLTIQRTEQRDSAMYRCASSSRVGTEAFFGQGTRLTVV.

The CDR3 reads CASSIRGSRGTEAFF. CDR3 DNA: TGTGCCAGTAGTATACGCGGGAGCAGGGGCACTGAAGCTTTCTTT. V gene TRBV19 combines with J gene TRBJ1-1, with D possibly matching TRBD1 (6 bases). Germline V gene lookup returns CDR1 LNHDA and CDR2 SQIVND (reference sequence). V was cut by 2 bases and J by 4 bases, with 14 bases left in between. CDR3 length: 15 residues. Based on the CDR3 plus reference TRBV19 and TRBJ1-1, the full variable domain is DGGITQSPKYLFRKEGQNVTLSCEQNLNHDAMYWYRQDPGQGLRLIYYSQIVNDFQKGDIAEGYSVSREKKESFPLTVTSAQKNPTAFYLCASSIRGSRGTEAFFGQGTRLTVV.

DNA of the CDR3: TGTGCCAGCACGGGGGTTGTCAATTCACCCCTCCACTTT. Protein: CASTGVVNSPLHF. V and J are TRBV6-1 and TRBJ1-6; perhaps TRBD1 as D (5 bases). The CDR3 sequence is 13 residues long. Germline V gives CDR1 MNHNS, CDR2 SASEGT. V lost 7 bases, J lost 7 bases, and 11 bases lay in between.

This chain connects TRBV5-6 to TRBJ2-3; D is unclear. The CDR3 loop spans 12 amino acids. Germline V gene data show CDR1 as SGHDT and CDR2 as YYEEEE. V lost 1 base and J 7 bases, leaving 7 bases between the germline ends. The CDR3 nucleotides read TGTGCCAGCAGCTTGTACATCAATACGCAGTATTTT. Translated: CASSLYINTQYF.

The V and J genes are TRBV2 and TRBJ1-3, with 10 bases lining up with TRBD1. CDR1 and CDR2 from the germline V gene are SNHLY and FYNNEI. The CDR3 runs 16 residues. V shed 6 bases and J 3 bases; nucleotides not matched to a gene: 8. This CDR3 is CASSNRQGAGGNTIYF. The CDR3 nucleotides read TGTGCCAGCAGCAACAGACAGGGGGCGGGTGGAAACACCATATATTTT.

Worth noting for this clone: This CDR3 is missing its conserved last phenylalanine or tryptophan, likely due to a read error. The DNA is left out, because the CDR3 cannot be placed on it with certainty; the CDR3 is given as TCRdb lists it. This chain joins TRBV6-5 and TRBJ1-1; the table gives TRBD1 as D, unverified against the DNA. Germline CDR1 is MNHEY and CDR2 is SVGAGI. The CDR3 totals 10 residues, both ends included. The CDR3 here is CASRHGWGQG.

V usage is TRBV5-1 and J usage is TRBJ2-1, with 16 bases identical to TRBD2. Germline assignment: CDR1 SGHRS and CDR2 YFSETQ. V was clipped by 3 bases and J by 6 bases; unmatched bases: 6. This CDR3 comprises 17 residues. CDR3 nucleotide sequence: TGCGCCAGCAGCTCTGGGACTAGCGGGGGGGCCGTCAATGAGCAGTTCTTC. Protein: CASSSGTSGGAVNEQFF.

This clone occurred a few times. The J gene is TRBJ2-7, the V gene TRBV19; 8 bases agree with TRBD1. J lost 5 bases, V lost 5 bases, and 5 bases had no gene match. The CDR3 has 13 residues. Germline CDR1 reads LNHDA; CDR2 reads SQIVND (reference sequence). The CDR3 protein is CASSRTGTDEQYF. CDR3 sequence (DNA): TGTGCCAGTAGTCGGACAGGGACGGACGAGCAGTACTTC.

The chain couples TRBV5-1 to TRBJ2-5, with D possibly matching TRBD1 (6 bases). The assigned J gene may be wrong: the sequence end matches TRBJ2-7 better. CDR1 is SGHRS and CDR2 is YFSETQ in the germline V gene. The length of the CDR3 is 14 residues. The CDR3 nucleotides read TGCGCCAGCAGCTTGGACGGCAGGGGCTACGAGCAGTACTTC. It encodes CASSLDGRGYEQYF.

In nucleotides, the CDR3 is TGTGCCAGCAGCCGAAGTTTTGCAGGGTCAGAAAAACTGTTTTTT. Translation: CASSRSFAGSEKLFF. The rearrangement joins TRBV7-2 to TRBJ1-4; TRBD1 might be the D (5 bases). In germline, CDR1 is SGHTA, CDR2 FQGNSA. The CDR3 totals 15 residues. Trimming shortened V by 5 bases and J by 8 bases, and 18 bases separated the two germline ends.

CDR3 DNA sequence: TGCGCCAGCAGCCCTTCTAGTGTTTGGGAGCAGTTCTTC. Translation: CASSPSSVWEQFF. V and J are TRBV5-1 and TRBJ2-1; D is undetermined. This CDR3 spans 13 amino acids. Trimming removed 4 bases from V and 10 bases from J, with 15 bases in between. Germline V lookup: CDR1 SGHRS, CDR2 YFSETQ. The whole variable domain, filled in from reference TRBV5-1 and TRBJ2-1, reads KAGVTQTPRYLIKTRGQQVTLSCSPISGHRSVSWYQQTPGQGLQFLFEYFSETQRNKGNFPGRFSGRQFSNSRSEMNVSTLELGDSALYLCASSPSSVWEQFFGPGTRLTVL.

The chain combines TRBV5-4 with TRBJ2-7; 8 nucleotides line up with TRBD2. The CDR3 has 16 amino acids. V shed 4 bases and J 1 base; nucleotides not matched to a gene: 10. Germline V lookup: CDR1 SGHNT, CDR2 YYREEE (reference sequence). In nucleotides, the CDR3 is TGTGCCAGCAGCCCCCGTGGTAGCGGGGTTTCCTACGAGCAGTACTTC. This encodes CASSPRGSGVSYEQYF. The entire variable domain, with the rest obtained from reference TRBV5-4 and TRBJ2-7, is as follows: ETGVTQSPTHLIKTRGQQVTLRCSSQSGHNTVSWYQQALGQGPQFIFQYYREEENGRGNFPPRFSGLQFPNYSSELNVNALELDDSALYLCASSPRGSGVSYEQYFGPGTRLTVT.